Detailed here is one T cell receptor beta chain. Its target antigen remains unknown. No base-level quality is on record; no much larger clone is a single base apart. The sample belongs to a study of T cell responses to AZD1222 COVID-19 vaccine (dated by TCRdb to about 2021). For the study in its entirety: AZD1222 recipients whose second dose came at about 4 weeks and those whose second dose came at about 12 weeks were combined into one group, since spike-specific TCR depth and breadth did not differ between the two schedules. TCR sequencing was performed for more than 230 trial participants, of whom about 200 were given two doses of AZD1222 and around 26 were given two doses of MenACWY control vaccine. Trial participants were enrolled into age subgroups of 18-55, 56-69 and 70-plus years, which contained 148, 28 and 57 TCR-sequenced participants, respectively.

In the paper's terms, the time point label means: baseline before first vaccination. Samples from vaccinated people were obtained from the UK trials COV001 and COV002, which included a single-blind randomized controlled phase 2/3 trial of AZD1222 (ChAdOx1 nCoV-19) in healthy adults. Trial participant PBMC samples were collected at day 0 and day 28 after the second dose for TCRbeta chain sequencing. CDR1 and CDR2 were assigned from the germline V gene as SGHTS and YDEGEE. Trimmed from V: 3 bases; trimmed from J: 1 base; junction bases lacking a gene match: 2. Taken from cysteine to phenylalanine, the CDR3 has 14 residues. The DNA shown is the 42-base CDR3, in frame from base 1. The CDR3 regions of human TCRbeta chains were analyzed by immunosequencing. Under the source paper's analysis protocol: Repertoire TCRs were checked for matches against a reference library of SARS-CoV-2-specific TCRs that had been generated using the MIRA antigen-specificity platform. Breadth was defined as the fraction of unique TCRs that were SARS-CoV-2-associated, and depth was defined as the fraction of total T cells that were SARS-CoV-2-associated. Using the MIRA data, each spike-specific TCR was assigned both to the spike region to which the TCR was reactive and to a CD4 or CD8 class. Log10-transformed breadth and depth values were compared by one-way ANOVA with Sidak's multiple comparisons tests. TCRdb obtained this table from immuneACCESS and retained in-frame rearrangements with V and J assigned. These tables miss some clones; where compared with another copy, unresolved V genes account for less than half of the shortfall, and the remainder is unexplained. V and J calls and clone size are copied from that table; D and trimming were computed from the DNA. In all, the sample holds around 100,000 clones, and around 92% of those were seen once. Over 40% of the sample is taken by the ten largest.

Study-wide conclusions, independent of this receptor: Because no samples from the day 14 peak response were available, repertoires could be characterized only after the peak T cell response. The 56-69-year group was small, and its depth increase did not reach significance, likely because of low power. After two AZD1222 doses, both the breadth and the depth of spike-specific TCRs were significantly higher than at day 0 and than in MenACWY recipients. Participants were mostly white British, with more females than males. The authors suggested clonal diversity may have been underestimated. The vaccine-associated CD4 TCRs covered the entire spike protein, and the dominant responses fell in regions 160-218 and 743-854. Conclusions about previously exposed vaccinees were limited because only six AZD1222 recipients were SARS-CoV-2 seropositive at baseline. Nearly half of unique spike-specific TCRs reportedly recognized epitopes outside regions mutated in the B.1.351 and B.1.1.7 variants.

The rearranged chain carries TRBV5-8 and TRBJ2-7; 9 middle bases align to TRBD1. This receptor was identified in an adult in good health. Sample: peripheral blood, taken on day 0 of AZD1222 vaccination. The CDR3 protein: CASSSGTGSYEQYF. The nucleotide sequence reads as follows: TGTGCCAGCAGCTCCGGGACAGGGTCCTACGAGCAGTACTTC.